The entry below gives a single T cell receptor (beta chain) sequence along with its context. This entry comes from a study of blood T cell repertoires in COVID-19. For the study at large: The United States, Italy and Spain provided the acute and convalescent COVID-19 samples.

This CDR3 comprises 15 residues. V trimming: 6 bases; J trimming: 2 bases; junction bases outside the gene matches: 6. In germline, CDR1 is SGHRS, CDR2 YFSETQ. Profiled with immunoSEQ multiplex PCR; TCRdb holds only in-frame clones, not every one. The sample shows 250,000 to 350,000 clones, more than 80% of them seen only once. The chain employs TRBV5-1 and TRBJ2-5, with 11 bases lining up with TRBD2. The sample was peripheral blood. This TCR was recovered from a woman aged 50 to 60 with COVID-19, enrolled during active disease. The CDR3 is CASKVIAGGQETQYF. CDR3 nucleotides: TGCGCCAGCAAAGTAATAGCGGGAGGGCAAGAGACCCAGTACTTC.